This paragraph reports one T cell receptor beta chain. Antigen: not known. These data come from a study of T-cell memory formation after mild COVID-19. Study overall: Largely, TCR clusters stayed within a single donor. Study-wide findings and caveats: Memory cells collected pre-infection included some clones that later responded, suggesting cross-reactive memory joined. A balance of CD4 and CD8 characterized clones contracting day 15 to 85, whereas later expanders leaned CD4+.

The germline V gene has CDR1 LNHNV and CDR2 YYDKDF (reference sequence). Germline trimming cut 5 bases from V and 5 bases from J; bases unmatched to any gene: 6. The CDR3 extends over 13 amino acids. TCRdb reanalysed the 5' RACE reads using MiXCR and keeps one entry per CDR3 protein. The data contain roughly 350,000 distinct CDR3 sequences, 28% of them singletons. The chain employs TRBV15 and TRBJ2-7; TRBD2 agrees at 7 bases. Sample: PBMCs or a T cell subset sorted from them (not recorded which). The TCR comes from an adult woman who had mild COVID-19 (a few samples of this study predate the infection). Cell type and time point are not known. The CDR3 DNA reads TGTGCCACCAGCGTTAGGGCGGGAGACGAGCAGTACTTC. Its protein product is CATSVRAGDEQYF.